Presented here are 20 T cell receptor beta chains from one specimen sequenced in a study of blood T cell repertoires in COVID-19. TCRdb's copy holds only in-frame clones and misses some; the assay was immunoSEQ multiplex PCR. Altogether approximately 140,000 clones are present, approximately 88% being singletons, with the ten largest covering approximately 10%. Material: peripheral blood. Source of these receptors: a man aged 60 to 69 with active or convalescent COVID-19.

This clone turned up a few times. This chain connects TRBV28 to TRBJ1-4; 9 bases line up with TRBD1. V lost 4 bases to trimming and J lost 8 bases; unmatched junction nucleotides: 5. Germline CDR1 reads MDHEN; CDR2 reads SYDVKM. This CDR3 is built from 14 residues. The CDR3 reads CASSSGQGREKLFF. CDR3 sequence (DNA): TGTGCCAGCAGTTCGGGACAGGGAAGAGAAAAACTGTTTTTT.

V and J are TRBV6-5 and TRBJ2-7, with TRBD1 matching over 7 bases. Trimming removed 6 bases from V and 2 bases from J; junction bases left unmatched: 10. Germline CDR1 is MNHEY and CDR2 is SVGAGI. The CDR3 length is 15 residues. The CDR3 reads CASRGPGQPTYEQYF. The CDR3, as DNA: TGTGCCAGCAGGGGTCCGGGACAGCCGACCTACGAGCAGTACTTC.

The V and J genes are TRBV7-2 and TRBJ2-1; 13 nucleotides line up with TRBD2. Per germline, CDR1 SGHTA and CDR2 FQGNSA. The CDR3 covers 16 residues. The ends lost 5 bases at V and 0 bases at J; junction bases unmatched: 1. The chain's CDR3 is CASSRTSGSSYNEQFF. DNA for the CDR3: TGTGCCAGCAGCCGGACTAGCGGGAGCTCCTACAATGAGCAGTTCTTC.

This sequence joins TRBV7-9 and TRBJ2-5, with a tentative D call TRBD1 (7 bases). Trimming took off 1 base at V and 6 bases at J, with 12 bases between the two ends. The CDR3 length is 14 residues. In germline, CDR1 is SEHNR, CDR2 FQNEAQ (reference sequence). The CDR3 DNA is TGTGCCAGCAGCTTAGGGCAGGGGGGCAAGACCCAGTACTTC. Its protein product is CASSLGQGGKTQYF.

The gene calls are TRBV29-1 and TRBJ2-7; 10 bases agree with TRBD2. V lost 4 bases to trimming and J lost 7 bases; unmatched junction nucleotides: 10. CDR3 length: 14 amino acids. In germline, CDR1 is SQVTM, CDR2 ANQGSEA. CDR3: CSVGGLAGGEEQYF. The CDR3 DNA reads as TGCAGCGTTGGAGGTTTAGCGGGAGGCGAAGAGCAGTACTTC.

The chain has TRBV10-3 and TRBJ2-3; tentatively, D is TRBD2 (7 bases). The germline V gene encodes CDR1 ENHRY and CDR2 SYGVKD. V was trimmed by 4 bases and J by 0 bases, leaving 26 bases between them. The CDR3 totals 20 residues. CDR3 region: CAISGLGGGRESSSTDTQYF. The CDR3 DNA sequence: TGTGCCATCAGTGGCCTTGGGGGCGGGAGAGAGTCTAGTAGCACAGATACGCAGTATTTT.

This clone appeared once. The chain carries TRBV6-2 or TRBV6-3 and TRBJ2-7; 10 nucleotides line up with TRBD1. Trimming cost V 6 bases and J 2 bases; bases outside gene matches: 7. Germline-derived CDR1 and CDR2 are MNHEY and SVGEGT. CDR3 length: 15 residues. The CDR3 loop is CASSPGTGVTYEQYF. In nucleotides, the CDR3 is TGTGCCAGCAGCCCCGGGACAGGGGTCACCTACGAGCAGTACTTC.

J is TRBJ2-1 and V is TRBV11-2; 9 positions agree with TRBD2. Germline V gene sequence: CDR1 SGHAT, CDR2 FQNNGV. The V gene end was trimmed by 6 bases and the J gene end by 7 bases; junction bases not matched to a gene: 13. The CDR3 has 16 amino acids. The CDR3 sequence: CASRSLALAGVNEQFF. The CDR3 DNA reads as TGTGCCAGCAGATCATTGGCGTTAGCGGGAGTGAATGAGCAGTTCTTC.

This sequence joins TRBV29-1 and TRBJ2-2; perhaps TRBD1 as D (5 bases). The V end lost 6 bases, the J end lost 4 bases, and 18 bases lay between the germline ends. Germline CDR1 and CDR2: SQVTM and ANQGSEA. The length of the CDR3 is 15 residues. The CDR3 reads CSVPGPGLGTGELFF. The DNA of the CDR3 is TGCAGCGTACCGGGCCCAGGGCTGGGCACCGGGGAGCTGTTTTTT.

The table lists this clone with a count of one. The chain uses TRBV10-3 and TRBJ2-7; 9 bases agree with TRBD2. Germline CDR1 and CDR2: ENHRY and SYGVKD. V lost 10 bases, J lost 12 bases, and 16 bases stayed unmatched. The CDR3 extends over 13 amino acids. CDR3 in amino acids: CATAGSGRPHRYF. The CDR3 nucleotides are TGTGCCACCGCGGGGAGCGGGAGGCCGCACCGGTACTTC.

The CDR3 reads CASSERGYDGYTF. The CDR3 DNA reads as TGTGCCAGCAGTGAACGGGGGTACGATGGCTACACCTTC. V gene TRBV6-1 combines with J gene TRBJ1-2; D perhaps matches TRBD1 (5 bases). The germline CDR1 and CDR2 sequences are MNHNS and SASEGT. Between the trimmed V and J ends, which lost 2 bases and 6 bases, there was a span of 10 bases. This CDR3 is 13 amino acids long.

The genes are TRBV7-2 and TRBJ2-5; tentative D call: TRBD2 (5 bases). The germline V and J ends were trimmed by 1 base and 9 bases, with 15 bases remaining between them. Germline V gene sequence: CDR1 SGHTA, CDR2 FQGNSA. This CDR3 has 14 residues. CDR3 in DNA: TGTGCCAGCAGCTTAGGGACTTTCTCAAGGGCCCAGTACTTC. Residues: CASSLGTFSRAQYF.

The chain uses TRBV29-1 and TRBJ2-7; D is perhaps TRBD2 (7 bases). V was pared by 7 bases and J by 3 bases, with 16 bases between. Germline V gene lookup returns CDR1 SQVTM and CDR2 ANQGSEA. CDR3 length: 13 amino acids. The CDR3 bases are TGCAGCGCTGGGGGGGCAGGGCTCTACGAGCAGTACTTC. Residues: CSAGGAGLYEQYF.

The count of this clone is one. J is TRBJ2-3 and V is TRBV6-5, with 8 bases lining up with TRBD2. The junction had 8 bases not matched to a gene; V was cut back by 6 bases and J by 9 bases. The CDR3 covers 13 residues. Germline CDR1 is MNHEY and CDR2 is SVGAGI. The chain's CDR3 is CASSRTPSGTQYF. CDR3 nucleotides: TGTGCCAGCAGCCGAACCCCTAGCGGGACGCAGTATTTT.

The V and J genes are TRBV28 and TRBJ2-5; 9 positions match TRBD1. The CDR3 contains 15 residues. Per germline, CDR1 MDHEN and CDR2 SYDVKM. The V and J ends lost 5 bases and 4 bases, in that order; junction bases with no gene match: 8. The CDR3 DNA reads as TGTGCCAGCAGTCCCATGACAGGGGGAATAGAGACCCAGTACTTC. It yields the protein CASSPMTGGIETQYF.

The J gene is TRBJ2-6, the V gene TRBV19; D gene unclear. The CDR3 runs to 13 residues. Germline assignment: CDR1 LNHDA and CDR2 SQIVND (reference sequence). V was pared by 5 bases and J by 0 bases, with 2 bases between. The DNA of the CDR3 is TGTGCCAGTAGTCGCTCTGGGGCCAACGTCCTGACTTTC. Protein sequence: CASSRSGANVLTF.

The rearrangement links TRBV6-8 to TRBJ2-2, with TRBD1 as a possible D gene (6 bases). V lost 6 bases to trimming and J lost 1 base, with 9 bases between them. Germline V gene lookup returns CDR1 MNHGY and CDR2 SAAAGT. The CDR3 contains 14 residues. CDR3 coding DNA: TGTGCCAGCAGGCCAGGGGTGAACACCGGGGAGCTGTTTTTT. Its translation: CASRPGVNTGELFF.

The V and J genes are TRBV6-2 or TRBV6-3 and TRBJ1-2; a possible D gene is TRBD1 (5 bases). From germline, CDR1 is MNHEY and CDR2 SVGEGT. V lost 6 bases, J lost 8 bases, and 25 bases lay in between. The CDR3 runs to 16 residues. The CDR3: CASSKNDHRQLQGYTF. CDR3 DNA: TGTGCCAGCAGCAAAAACGACCATCGACAGCTTCAGGGCTACACCTTC.

V is TRBV19 and J is TRBJ2-7; D ambiguous. There are 13 residues in the CDR3. Germline lookup yields CDR1 LNHDA and CDR2 SQIVND (reference sequence). The V end was cut by 6 bases, the J end by 3 bases, with 12 bases between. The CDR3 bases are TGTGCCAGTAGGGGTAGTGGAGTCTACGAGCAGTACTTC. Its protein product is CASRGSGVYEQYF.

V usage is TRBV7-2 and J usage is TRBJ1-2; D possibly corresponds to TRBD1 (6 bases). The germline V and J ends were trimmed by 4 bases and 2 bases, with 14 bases remaining between them. Germline V lookup: CDR1 SGHTA, CDR2 FQGNSA. The CDR3 has 15 residues. CDR3 nucleotide sequence: TGTGCCAGCAGCTCCCCGGGGAGGGGGAACTATGGCTACACCTTC. As protein: CASSSPGRGNYGYTF.